The 13 T cell receptor beta chains below all came from one sample that was sequenced in a study of T cell responses to AZD1222 COVID-19 vaccine. Repertoires were generated with immunoSEQ multiplex PCR, while TCRdb's copy carries only in-frame clones and drops some. The sample holds 150,000 to 200,000 clones; around nine tenths are singletons and the top ten take approximately 7.7%. The sample was peripheral blood, taken on day 0 of AZD1222 vaccination. These receptors all come from an adult in good health.

This chain links TRBV5-1 with TRBJ1-2, with unresolved D. V lost 0 bases, J lost 6 bases, and 6 bases lay in between. The CDR3 has 12 amino acids. Germline CDR1 SGHRS, CDR2 YFSETQ. CDR3: CASSLEKDGYTF. The CDR3 DNA reads TGCGCCAGCAGCTTGGAGAAGGATGGCTACACCTTC. Full variable domain (outside the CDR3, taken from reference TRBV5-1 and TRBJ1-2): KAGVTQTPRYLIKTRGQQVTLSCSPISGHRSVSWYQQTPGQGLQFLFEYFSETQRNKGNFPGRFSGRQFSNSRSEMNVSTLELGDSALYLCASSLEKDGYTFGSGTRLTVV.

J is TRBJ1-6 and V is TRBV2; 8 bases line up with TRBD1. Germline CDR1 reads SNHLY; CDR2 reads FYNNEI. Trimming removed 5 bases from V and 5 bases from J; junction bases left unmatched: 5. The CDR3 loop spans 15 amino acids. CDR3 sequence reads: CASSQNRGDNSPLHF. The CDR3 coding sequence is TGTGCCAGCAGTCAAAACAGGGGGGATAATTCACCCCTCCACTTT.

The chain recombines TRBV20-1 with TRBJ1-2; D gene ambiguous. Germline V gene sequence: CDR1 DFQATT, CDR2 SNEGSKA (reference sequence). V was cut by 3 bases and J by 3 bases, with 5 bases left in between. The CDR3 extends over 11 amino acids. The CDR3 region has the DNA TGCAGTGCTAGCACCTACTATGGCTACACCTTC. It translates to CSASTYYGYTF.

The genes are TRBV9 and TRBJ1-4; 7 bases map to TRBD1. Looked up from germline, CDR1 is SGDLS and CDR2 is YYNGEE. After removal of 2 bases from V and 0 bases from J, the junction contained 10 bases not matched to a gene. This CDR3 contains 18 residues. The CDR3 DNA follows: TGTGCCAGCAGCGTCCTGCCAGGGGGATCTGCAACTAATGAAAAACTGTTTTTT. Its protein product is CASSVLPGGSATNEKLFF.

The rearrangement joins TRBV27 to TRBJ2-7; D unclear. Looked up from germline, CDR1 is MNHEY and CDR2 is SMNVEV (reference sequence). The length of the CDR3 is 15 residues. V lost 1 base to trimming and J lost 0 bases, with 10 bases between them. CDR3 sequence: CASSLYSTASYEQYF. CDR3 in DNA: TGTGCCAGCAGTTTATATAGCACGGCCTCCTACGAGCAGTACTTC.

This chain uses TRBV5-1 with TRBJ2-3; 7 bases align to TRBD2. With 7 bases clipped from V and 3 bases from J, the junction kept 8 bases outside the gene matches. The CDR3 is 14 residues long. Per germline, CDR1 SGHRS and CDR2 YFSETQ. This CDR3 reads CASRRLGGTDTQYF. In nucleotides, the CDR3 is TGCGCCAGCCGGCGGTTGGGGGGGACAGATACGCAGTATTTT.

In its sample, this clone was seen a few times. Here the CDR3 reads CASSSSGEGAFF. CDR3 DNA: TGCGCCAGCAGCTCCTCCGGTGAAGGGGCTTTCTTT. The rearrangement joins TRBV5-1 to TRBJ1-1; D remains ambiguous. This CDR3 is 12 amino acids long. In germline, CDR1 is SGHRS, CDR2 YFSETQ. Trimming cost V 3 bases and J 11 bases, with 14 bases left between them.

The chain carries TRBV5-5 and TRBJ1-2; D not resolved. Germline-derived CDR1 and CDR2 are SGHKS and YYEKEE (reference sequence). The CDR3 runs to 14 residues. V lost 5 bases to trimming and J lost 8 bases, with 19 bases between them. Here the CDR3 reads CASRPPTDLGGYTF. CDR3 in DNA: TGTGCCAGCAGACCGCCTACAGACTTAGGAGGCTACACCTTC.

The count of this clone is one. The rearrangement uses TRBV28 and TRBJ1-1; possible D gene TRBD1, 5 bases. CDR1 MDHEN and CDR2 SYDVKM come from the germline V gene. The V end lost 1 base, the J end lost 4 bases, and 13 bases lay between the germline ends. The CDR3 has 15 amino acids. The CDR3 loop is CASSLSVAGITEAFF. Here the CDR3 DNA reads TGTGCCAGCAGTTTATCGGTGGCAGGGATCACTGAAGCTTTCTTT.

This clone was seen only once. The chain is built from TRBV11-2 and TRBJ1-2, with 7 bases aligning to TRBD1. The CDR3 consists of 17 residues. Germline values: CDR1 SGHAT, CDR2 FQNNGV. Unmatched junction bases numbered 13, after V lost 2 bases and J lost 4 bases. The CDR3 nucleotides are TGTGCCAGCAGCTTAATCTTAGACAGGGCGGGATCCTATGGCTACACCTTC. Translating it yields CASSLILDRAGSYGYTF.

This chain joins TRBV30 and TRBJ1-5; D is possibly TRBD1 (5 bases). Germline CDR1 is GTSNPN and CDR2 is SVGIG (reference sequence). There are 13 residues in the CDR3. Trimming pared 1 base from V and 8 bases from J, leaving 12 bases between. CDR3 protein: CAWSDGRVEPQHF. The CDR3 DNA follows: TGTGCCTGGAGTGACGGCAGGGTGGAGCCCCAGCATTTT. Full variable domain (missing parts from reference TRBV30 and TRBJ1-5): SQTIHQWPATLVQPVGSPLSLECTVEGTSNPNLYWYRQAAGRGLQLLFYSVGIGQISSEVPQNLSASRPQDRQFILSSKKLLLSDSGFYLCAWSDGRVEPQHFGDGTRLSIL.

J is TRBJ2-7 and V is TRBV6-5; D is undetermined. This CDR3 is built from 13 residues. V gave up 5 bases and J gave up 4 bases, with 12 bases separating them. Looked up from germline, CDR1 is MNHEY and CDR2 is SVGAGI. The CDR3 protein is CASSPLPLYEQYF. In nucleotides, the CDR3 is TGTGCCAGCAGTCCTCTTCCCCTTTACGAGCAGTACTTC.

The chain has TRBV27 and TRBJ2-3; the D gene could be TRBD1 or TRBD2 (6 bases each). V lost 3 bases and J lost 6, with 22 bases in between. The CDR3 sequence is 17 residues long. Germline CDR1 and CDR2: MNHEY and SMNVEV (reference sequence). The chain's CDR3 is CASSLESPGASADTQYF. For the CDR3, the DNA is TGTGCCAGCAGTTTGGAGTCGCCGGGGGCCTCCGCCGATACGCAGTATTTT.